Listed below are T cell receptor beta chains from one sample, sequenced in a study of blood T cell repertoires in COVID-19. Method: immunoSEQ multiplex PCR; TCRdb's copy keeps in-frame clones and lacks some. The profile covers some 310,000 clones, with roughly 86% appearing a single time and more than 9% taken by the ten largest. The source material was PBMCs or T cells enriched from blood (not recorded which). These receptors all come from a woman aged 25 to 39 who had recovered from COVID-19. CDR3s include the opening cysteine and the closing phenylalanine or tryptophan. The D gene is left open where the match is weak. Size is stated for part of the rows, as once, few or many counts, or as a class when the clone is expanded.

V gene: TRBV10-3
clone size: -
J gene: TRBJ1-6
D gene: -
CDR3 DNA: TGTGCCATCAGTGAGTCATCCGGGACCCTCCACTTT
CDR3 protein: CAISESSGTLHF

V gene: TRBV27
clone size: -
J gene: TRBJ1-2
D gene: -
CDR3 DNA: TGTGCCAGCAGTTTGTCTCCTCTCTATGGCTACACCTTC
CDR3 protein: CASSLSPLYGYTF

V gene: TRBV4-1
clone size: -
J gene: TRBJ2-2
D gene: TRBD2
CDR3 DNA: TGCGCCAGCACCGAGAGGACTAGCGGGAAGACCGGGGAGCTGTTTTTT
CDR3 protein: CASTERTSGKTGELFF

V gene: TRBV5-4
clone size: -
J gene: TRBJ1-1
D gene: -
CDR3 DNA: TGTGCCAGCAGCAAGGAGACGAACACTGAAGCTTTCTTT
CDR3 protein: CASSKETNTEAFF

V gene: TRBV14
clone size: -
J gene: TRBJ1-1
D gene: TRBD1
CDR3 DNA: TGTGCCAGCAGCCAAGATCCTGGCCCGGGGCTATGGTATCAGGGGGCGAACACTGAAGCTTTCTTT
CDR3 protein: CASSQDPGPGLWYQGANTEAFF

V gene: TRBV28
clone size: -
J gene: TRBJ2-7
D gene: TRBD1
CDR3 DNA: TGTGCCAGCTGGACAGGGGGCGATGAGCAGTACTTC
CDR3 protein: CASWTGGDEQYF

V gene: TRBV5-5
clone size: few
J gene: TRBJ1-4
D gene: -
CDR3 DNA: TGTGCCAGCAGCCGTAATGAAAAACTGTTTTTT
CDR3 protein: CASSRNEKLFF

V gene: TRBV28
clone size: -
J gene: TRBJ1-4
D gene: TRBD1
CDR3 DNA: TGTGCCAGCAGTTCCCCTACAGGGGGTGGTGAAAAACTGTTTTTT
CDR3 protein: CASSSPTGGGEKLFF

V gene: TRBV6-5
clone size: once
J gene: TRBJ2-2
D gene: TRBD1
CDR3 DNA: TGTGCCAGCAGCCGGGACAGACTTACCGGGGAGCTGTTTTTT
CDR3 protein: CASSRDRLTGELFF

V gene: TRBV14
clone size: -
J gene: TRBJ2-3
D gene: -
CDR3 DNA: TGTGCCAGCAGCCAAGCGGGAGATCGTACGCAGTATTTT
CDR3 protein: CASSQAGDRTQYF

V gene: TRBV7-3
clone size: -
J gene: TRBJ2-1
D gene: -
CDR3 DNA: TGTGCCAGCAGCTTAAATATCAATGAGCAGTTCTTC
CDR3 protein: CASSLNINEQFF

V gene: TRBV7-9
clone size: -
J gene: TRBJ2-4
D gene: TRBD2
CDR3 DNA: TGTGCCAGCAGCTTAACTAGCGGGAGGCCCAAAAACATTCAGTACTTC
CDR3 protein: CASSLTSGRPKNIQYF

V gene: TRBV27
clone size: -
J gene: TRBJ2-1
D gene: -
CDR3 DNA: TGTGCCAGCAGTATTATGACTAGAGTGCGGGAGTTCTTC
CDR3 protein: CASSIMTRVREFF

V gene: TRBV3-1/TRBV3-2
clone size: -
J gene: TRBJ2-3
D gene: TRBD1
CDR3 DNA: TGTGCCAGCAGCCTAGGACAGGGTCCGGATACGCAGTATTTT
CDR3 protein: CASSLGQGPDTQYF

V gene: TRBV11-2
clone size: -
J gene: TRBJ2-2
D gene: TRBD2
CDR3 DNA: TGTGCCAGCAGCCCTGCGGGGGGAACCGGGGAGCTGTTTTTT
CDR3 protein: CASSPAGGTGELFF

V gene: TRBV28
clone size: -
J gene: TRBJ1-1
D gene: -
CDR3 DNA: TGTGCCAGCGGATTCGGGGGGCCGAACACTGAAGCTTTCTTT
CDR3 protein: CASGFGGPNTEAFF

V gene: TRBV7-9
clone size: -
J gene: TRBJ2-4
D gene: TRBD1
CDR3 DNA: TGTGCCAGCAGCTCCACTCAGACAGGGAACCAAAACATTCAGTACTTC
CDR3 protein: CASSSTQTGNQNIQYF

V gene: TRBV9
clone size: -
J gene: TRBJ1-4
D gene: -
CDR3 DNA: TGTGCCAGCAGCGTAGGGCTAACTAATGAAAAACTGTTTTTT
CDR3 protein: CASSVGLTNEKLFF

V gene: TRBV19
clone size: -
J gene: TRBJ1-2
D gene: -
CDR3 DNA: TGTGCCAGTAGAAAATTAGGGTTCGAGGGCACTGGCTATGGCTACACCTTC
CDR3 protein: CASRKLGFEGTGYGYTF

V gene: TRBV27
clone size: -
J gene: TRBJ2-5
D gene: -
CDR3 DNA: TGTGCCAGCAGCCCCGGAGGGGCCCAGTACTTC
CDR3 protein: CASSPGGAQYF

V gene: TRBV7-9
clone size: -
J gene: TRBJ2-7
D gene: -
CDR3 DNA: TGTGCCAGCAGCTTAAGAGTGGACGAGCAGTACTTC
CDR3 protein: CASSLRVDEQYF

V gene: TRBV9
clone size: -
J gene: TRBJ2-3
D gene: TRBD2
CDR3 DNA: TGTGCCAGCAGCACAACCCAGCGGGAGGGCCCCCCAGATACGCAGTATTTT
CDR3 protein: CASSTTQREGPPDTQYF

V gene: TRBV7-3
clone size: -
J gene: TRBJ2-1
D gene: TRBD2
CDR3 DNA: TGTGCCAGCAGCTTCTCCGGGACTACCAATGAGCAGTTCTTC
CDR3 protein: CASSFSGTTNEQFF

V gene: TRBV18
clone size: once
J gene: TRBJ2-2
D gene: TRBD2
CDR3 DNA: TGTGCCAGCTCACCAACGGGGACTAGCGGGATAGAGCTGTTTTTT
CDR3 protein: CASSPTGTSGIELFF

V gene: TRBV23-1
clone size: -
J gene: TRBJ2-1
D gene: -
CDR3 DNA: TGCGCCAGCAGTCCCATCCCTCCGGGGAAAGACACGAATGAGCAGTTCTTC
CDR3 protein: CASSPIPPGKDTNEQFF

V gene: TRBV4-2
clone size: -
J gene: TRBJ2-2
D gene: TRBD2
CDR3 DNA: TGTGCCAGCAGCCAAGAGACTAGCGGGAGTCAAACCGGGGAGCTGTTTTTT
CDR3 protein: CASSQETSGSQTGELFF

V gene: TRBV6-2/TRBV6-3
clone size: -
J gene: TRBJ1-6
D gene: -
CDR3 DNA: TGTGCCAGCAGTTACTTCGGTGAGAATTCACCCCTCCACTTT
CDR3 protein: CASSYFGENSPLHF

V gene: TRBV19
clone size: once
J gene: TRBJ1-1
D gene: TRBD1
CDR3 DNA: TGTGCCAGTAGTCCTAAGACAGGGGGGGACACTGAAGCTTTCTTT
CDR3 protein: CASSPKTGGDTEAFF

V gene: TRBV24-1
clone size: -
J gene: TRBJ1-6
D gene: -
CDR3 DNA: TGTGCCACCGCCCTGGGAGGTAATTCACCCCTCCACTTT
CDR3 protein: CATALGGNSPLHF

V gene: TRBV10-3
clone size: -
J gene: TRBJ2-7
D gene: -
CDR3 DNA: TGTGCCATCAGTGACCTAAAGGCTACAGGGATCGAGCAGTACTTC
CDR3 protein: CAISDLKATGIEQYF

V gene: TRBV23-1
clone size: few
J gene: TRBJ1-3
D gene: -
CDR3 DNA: TGCGCCAGCACCGGCGGGGGTACCTCTGGAAACACCATATATTTT
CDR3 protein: CASTGGGTSGNTIYF

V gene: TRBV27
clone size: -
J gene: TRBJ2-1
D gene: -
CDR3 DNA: TGTGCCAGCAGTTTGACTTCCCACAATGAGCAGTTCTTC
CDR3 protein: CASSLTSHNEQFF

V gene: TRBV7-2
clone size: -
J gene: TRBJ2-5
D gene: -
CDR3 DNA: TGTGCCAGCAGCCAGGGACTTGCCCAAGAGACCCAGTACTTC
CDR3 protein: CASSQGLAQETQYF

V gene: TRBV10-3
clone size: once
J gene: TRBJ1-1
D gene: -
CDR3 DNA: TGTGCCATCAGTGAGCCCCTTTCCGGGACAAACACTGAAGCTTTCTTT
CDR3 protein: CAISEPLSGTNTEAFF

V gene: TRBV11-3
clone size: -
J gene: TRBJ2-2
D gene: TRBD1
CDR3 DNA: TGTGCCAGCAGGGGACAGGGAGTTAAAGGCGGGGAGCTGTTTTTT
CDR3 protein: CASRGQGVKGGELFF

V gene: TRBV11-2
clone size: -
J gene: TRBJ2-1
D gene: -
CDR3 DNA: TGTGCCAGCAGTGCTATTGGGGGCCCGACGGGCAATGAGCAGTTCTTC
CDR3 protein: CASSAIGGPTGNEQFF

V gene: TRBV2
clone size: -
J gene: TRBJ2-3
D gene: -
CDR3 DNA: TGTGCCAGCAGTGACCTCACAGATACGCAGTATTTT
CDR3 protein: CASSDLTDTQYF

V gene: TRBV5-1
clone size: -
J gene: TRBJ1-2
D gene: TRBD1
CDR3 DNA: TGCGCCAGCAACGTCCTCGCCGGGACAGGGGCCCATGGCTACACCTTC
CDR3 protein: CASNVLAGTGAHGYTF

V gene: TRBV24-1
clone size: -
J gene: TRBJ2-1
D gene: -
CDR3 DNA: TGTGCCACCAGTGATTGGACAGAGGACATCGGCGATGAGCAGTTCTTC
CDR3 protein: CATSDWTEDIGDEQFF

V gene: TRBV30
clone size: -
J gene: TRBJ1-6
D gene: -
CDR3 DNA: TGTGCCTGGGGGTCGGCCGGGGGAAGCGGTTCACCCCTCCACTTT
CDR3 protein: CAWGSAGGSGSPLHF